The present T cell receptor (beta chain) was sequenced within a study of blood T cell repertoires in COVID-19. Background on the study: T cells, B-cell-depleted T cells, or PBMCs provided the cDNA or gDNA that served as material.

Germline CDR1 is LGHNA and CDR2 is YNFKEQ. The ends lost 3 bases at V and 6 bases at J; junction bases unmatched: 9. This CDR3 spans 15 amino acids. Only in-frame clones appear in the TCRdb table, and some are missing; sequencing was by immunoSEQ multiplex PCR. Found here are about 400,000 clones, 88% of them singletons; the top ten hold about 2.1%. The sequenced sample consisted of PBMCs or T cells enriched from blood (not recorded which). The clonotype originates from a woman in her 40s with acute COVID-19. The chain is built from TRBV4-2 and TRBJ2-7; 9 nucleotides agree with TRBD1. CDR3 in amino acids: CASSHPGQGFTEQYF. The CDR3 nucleotides read TGTGCCAGCAGCCATCCGGGACAGGGATTCACCGAGCAGTACTTC.